This TCR beta chain came from a study of blood T cell repertoires in COVID-19. Study summary: The analysed material was cDNA or gDNA that came from T cells, B-cell-depleted T cells, or PBMCs.

Under the authors' procedure: By means of reference gene primer amplification, nucleated cell counts were estimated. Assay: immunoSEQ multiplex PCR; the TCRdb copy retains only in-frame clones and omits some. V and J calls and clone size are those listed in that table; D and trimming were worked out from the DNA. The sample carries 200,000 to 250,000 clones, around nine tenths recorded once. Germline loops: CDR1 SGDLS, CDR2 YYNGEE. This CDR3 contains 15 residues. Unmatched junction bases numbered 2, after V lost 1 base and J lost 5 bases. The chain carries TRBV9 and TRBJ2-1, with 11 positions matching TRBD2. This TCR was sampled from a woman aged 55-70 years with acute or convalescent COVID-19. The sequencing input was peripheral blood. This CDR3 is CASSVTSGGDNEQFF. In DNA, the CDR3 is TGTGCCAGCAGCGTAACTAGCGGGGGAGACAATGAGCAGTTCTTC.